The 30 T cell receptor beta chains in this list originate from one sample, sequenced in a study of human T cells and chemical hapten exposure. TCRdb reanalysed the RACE reads using MiXCR and keeps one entry per CDR3 protein. The profile shows about 28,000 distinct CDR3 sequences, 7% to 8.5% of them singletons. Time point defined: healthy volunteer bleed at 2 weeks. Extraction of total RNA was performed on unfractionated whole blood. Specimen: whole blood. Receptors were obtained from a human donor in good health. Some clones in this sample may be carry-over from other donors' samples.

The chain recombines TRBV6-6 with TRBJ1-1; no reliable D call. V lost 6 bases and J 1 base, leaving 9 bases between the germline ends. In germline, CDR1 is MNHNY, CDR2 SVGAGI (reference sequence). The CDR3 length is 13 residues. CDR3 amino acids: CASSLQENTEAFF. CDR3 nucleotide sequence: TGTGCCAGCAGCCTACAAGAGAACACTGAAGCTTTCTTT.

The genes are TRBV6-1 and TRBJ1-5; 7 bases are shared with TRBD1. Germline lookup yields CDR1 MNHNS and CDR2 SASEGT. CDR3 length equals 16 residues. Trimming took 6 bases from V and 3 from J; bases not matched to a gene: 11. CDR3 bases: TGTGCCAGCAGCTTCACCCTACAGGGGTTCAATCAGCCCCAGCATTTT. Translated: CASSFTLQGFNQPQHF.

This clonotype showed up many times. The chain employs TRBV4-3 and TRBJ2-1, with TRBD2 matching over 8 bases. The CDR3 totals 17 residues. The germline CDR1 and CDR2 sequences are LGHNA and YSLEER. V was clipped by 0 bases and J by 5 bases; unmatched bases: 9. CDR3 in DNA: TGCGCCAGCAGCCAAGATCTTGCAGCGGGGGCCAACAATGAGCAGTTCTTC. Its translation: CASSQDLAAGANNEQFF.

This clonotype was counted between two and nine times. The V gene is TRBV11-2, the J gene TRBJ1-1; a possible D gene is TRBD1 (5 bases). This CDR3 has 13 amino acids. Germline V gives CDR1 SGHAT, CDR2 FQNNGV. Between the trimmed V and J ends, which lost 0 bases and 11 bases, there was a span of 13 bases. The CDR3 DNA reads TGTGCCAGCAGCTTAGAATCGGCAGGGAGGGCTTTCTTT. Translating it yields CASSLESAGRAFF. Drawing the rest from reference TRBV11-2 and TRBJ1-1, the complete variable domain is EAGVAQSPRYKIIEKRQSVAFWCNPISGHATLYWYQQILGQGPKLLIQFQNNGVVDDSQLPKDRFSAERLKGVDSTLKIQPAKLEDSAVYLCASSLESAGRAFFGQGTRLTVV.

In this sample, this clonotype turned up many times. For the CDR3, the DNA is TGCAGTGCCCACTCGGACAGCCACACTGAAGCTTTCTTT. It translates to CSAHSDSHTEAFF. The chain couples TRBV20-1 to TRBJ1-1; D is possibly TRBD1 (6 bases). Germline V gene data show CDR1 as DFQATT and CDR2 as SNEGSKA (reference sequence). The V gene lost 6 bases and the J gene lost 3 bases, with 14 bases spanning the gap. The CDR3 covers 13 residues.

This clonotype was counted many times. This chain links TRBV24-1 with TRBJ1-5; no clear D gene. CDR3 length: 14 residues. Germline V lookup: CDR1 KGHDR, CDR2 SFDVKD. V was pared by 4 bases and J by 0 bases, with 6 bases between. The CDR3 DNA reads as TGTGCCACCAGTGAGTCGTATAGCAATCAGCCCCAGCATTTT. It specifies CATSESYSNQPQHF.

This clonotype came up many times. This chain uses TRBV2 with TRBJ1-4, with 8 bases fitting TRBD1. The junction had 5 bases not matched to a gene; V was cut back by 2 bases and J by 3 bases. The CDR3 is made up of 16 amino acids. Germline lookup yields CDR1 SNHLY and CDR2 FYNNEI. CDR3 region: CASSETDRVANEKLFF. In nucleotides, the CDR3 is TGTGCCAGCAGTGAAACGGACAGGGTGGCTAATGAAAAACTGTTTTTT.

The chain has TRBV29-1 and TRBJ2-5; no firm D call. The CDR3 contains 13 residues. Germline values: CDR1 SQVTM, CDR2 ANQGSEA. Trimming removed 4 bases from V and 5 bases from J, with 14 bases in between. The CDR3 here is CSVAVTPRETQYF. CDR3 bases: TGCAGCGTTGCAGTGACGCCAAGGGAGACCCAGTACTTC.

The V and J genes are TRBV7-2 and TRBJ1-5; D possibly corresponds to TRBD1 (5 bases). This CDR3 has 13 amino acids. CDR1 is SGHTA and CDR2 is FQGNSA in the germline V gene. Trimming took off 5 bases at V and 4 bases at J, with 9 bases between the two ends. As DNA, the CDR3 is TGTGCCAGCAGCAGGGGAAGAAATCAGCCCCAGCATTTT. Its protein product is CASSRGRNQPQHF.

This clonotype has more than one count but fewer than ten. The chain joins TRBV2 to TRBJ2-5; TRBD1 is a possible D gene (6 bases). V lost 8 bases, J lost 0 bases, and 13 bases lay in between. The CDR3 sequence is 14 residues long. Germline V gene sequence: CDR1 SNHLY, CDR2 FYNNEI. The CDR3 DNA is TGTGCCAGCCGTATCGGACAGAACCAAGAGACCCAGTACTTC. Encoded protein: CASRIGQNQETQYF.

The table lists this clonotype with a few counts. The genes are TRBV7-9 and TRBJ1-5; a possible D gene is TRBD1 (6 bases). This CDR3 contains 15 residues. Germline values: CDR1 SEHNR, CDR2 FQNEAQ (reference sequence). The V end lost 4 bases, the J end lost 5 bases, and 15 bases lay between the germline ends. CDR3 protein: CASSSSTAGDQPQHF. The DNA of the CDR3 is TGTGCCAGCAGCTCATCAACGGCAGGGGATCAGCCCCAGCATTTT.

This clonotype turned up a few times. The rearrangement links TRBV2 to TRBJ1-1; 7 bases are a match to TRBD1. J gave up 3 bases and V 5 bases, and 12 bases lay outside the gene matches. Germline values: CDR1 SNHLY, CDR2 FYNNEI. This CDR3 has 16 residues. DNA of the CDR3: TGTGCCAGCAGTAACACAGGGGAGGCCCTAGACACTGAAGCTTTCTTT. This codes for CASSNTGEALDTEAFF.

This clonotype was seen a handful of times. J is TRBJ1-4 and V is TRBV20-1, with D perhaps TRBD1 (6 bases). The length of the CDR3 is 18 residues. V shed 0 bases and J shed 6 bases, with 23 bases lying between them. Germline V gene lookup returns CDR1 DFQATT and CDR2 SNEGSKA (reference sequence). The CDR3 DNA sequence: TGCAGTGCTAGAGATCTATTGGGGGCCGGAGGGGGATATGAAAAACTGTTTTTT. Protein sequence: CSARDLLGAGGGYEKLFF.

In this sample, this clonotype turned up a few times. The V and J genes are TRBV2 and TRBJ1-1; 7 bases are shared with TRBD1. V was pared by 4 bases and J by 6 bases, with 11 bases of the junction left unmatched. The CDR3 is made up of 15 amino acids. The germline CDR1 and CDR2 sequences are SNHLY and FYNNEI. For the CDR3, the DNA is TGTGCCAGCAGTGCGTCTACGACAGGGTATTCTGAAGCTTTCTTT. This gives the protein CASSASTTGYSEAFF.

The J gene is TRBJ1-2, the V gene TRBV12-3 or TRBV12-4, with D unclear. Trimming stripped 6 bases from V and 0 bases from J, with 8 bases between. This CDR3 has 13 amino acids. In DNA, the CDR3 is TGTGCCAGCAGACCGGAAGCTAACTATGGCTACACCTTC. It translates to CASRPEANYGYTF.

V usage is TRBV6-5 and J usage is TRBJ1-5; TRBD1 aligns across 8 bases. The CDR3 has 16 residues. Germline CDR1 is MNHEY and CDR2 is SVGAGI. J lost 6 bases, V lost 4 bases, and 11 bases had no gene match. The CDR3: CASSSSSTGVIQPQHF. Here the CDR3 DNA reads TGTGCCAGCAGTTCTTCATCGACAGGGGTGATTCAGCCCCAGCATTTT.

The rearrangement uses TRBV20-1 and TRBJ2-3; D might be TRBD2 (5 bases). Germline V gene sequence: CDR1 DFQATT, CDR2 SNEGSKA (reference sequence). The V and J ends lost 7 bases and 5 bases respectively, with 10 bases between them. CDR3 size: 11 residues. As DNA, the CDR3 is TGCAGTGAAGTTCGGGGAGATACGCAGTATTTT. This sequence encodes CSEVRGDTQYF.

The rearrangement uses TRBV5-1 and TRBJ2-6; no definite D call. The CDR3 totals 17 residues. CDR1 is SGHRS, CDR2 YFSETQ, per germline. The germline V and J ends were trimmed by 2 bases and 0 bases, with 12 bases remaining between them. In DNA, the CDR3 is TGCGCCAGCAGCTTCACCACGACGGCCTCTGGGGCCAACGTCCTGACTTTC. Residues: CASSFTTTASGANVLTF.

This chain uses TRBV5-4 with TRBJ2-7, with 13 nucleotides matching TRBD2. CDR1 is SGHNT, CDR2 YYREEE, per germline (reference sequence). Losses at the gene ends were 3 bases for V and 5 bases for J; bases not matched to a gene: 5. CDR3 length equals 15 residues. The CDR3 DNA reads TGTGCCAGCAGCTCGACGGGACTAGCGGGACACGAGCAGTACTTC. It codes for CASSSTGLAGHEQYF.

Only a few counts were recorded for this clonotype. This chain links TRBV5-1 with TRBJ2-3, with 10 bases lining up with TRBD2. CDR1 is SGHRS, CDR2 YFSETQ, per germline. V was clipped by 1 base and J by 2 bases; unmatched bases: 4. This CDR3 is 16 amino acids long. Here the CDR3 reads CASSLILAGATDTQYF. The DNA of the CDR3 is TGCGCCAGCAGCTTGATCCTAGCGGGAGCCACAGATACGCAGTATTTT.

At least ten counts were recorded for this clonotype. The chain carries TRBV29-1 and TRBJ1-2, with D perhaps matching TRBD1 (5 bases). V gave up 4 bases and J gave up 8 bases, with 20 bases separating them. The CDR3 loop spans 14 amino acids. Germline CDR1 and CDR2: SQVTM and ANQGSEA. CDR3: CSVGHQGCRLGYTF. CDR3 bases: TGCAGCGTTGGGCATCAGGGTTGTCGGCTCGGCTACACCTTC.

This clonotype appeared many times. The chain joins TRBV4-2 to TRBJ2-7; 7 nucleotides align to TRBD2. J was trimmed by 1 base and V by 0 bases; bases with no gene match: 6. Germline V lookup: CDR1 LGHNA, CDR2 YNFKEQ. CDR3 length: 16 amino acids. CDR3 DNA: TGTGCCAGCAGCCAAGAAGGGCTAGCGGATTCCTACGAGCAGTACTTC. Translation gives CASSQEGLADSYEQYF.

V is TRBV7-2 and J is TRBJ1-5; D gene uncertain. Germline CDR1 and CDR2: SGHTA and FQGNSA. The V gene lost 7 bases and the J gene lost 4 bases, with 14 bases spanning the gap. The CDR3 runs to 14 residues. The CDR3 DNA follows: TGTGCCAGCAAACTGGGGAGCGGGAATCAGCCCCAGCATTTT. Amino acid sequence: CASKLGSGNQPQHF.

In its sample, this clonotype was seen many times. This chain uses TRBV6-1 with TRBJ2-1; 14 nucleotides agree with TRBD2. Germline V gene sequence: CDR1 MNHNS, CDR2 SASEGT. The V gene end was trimmed by 4 bases and the J gene end by 7 bases; junction bases not matched to a gene: 0. The CDR3 runs 14 residues. The CDR3 reads CASSGLAGGNEQFF. The DNA of the CDR3 is TGTGCCAGCAGTGGACTAGCGGGAGGGAATGAGCAGTTCTTC.

This clonotype showed up just a few times. The chain has TRBV7-8 and TRBJ1-6; 10 bases match TRBD1. The trim removed 5 bases at V and 8 bases at J, leaving 9 bases unmatched. The germline CDR1 and CDR2 sequences are SGHVS and FQNEAQ. The length of the CDR3 is 16 residues. CDR3 amino acids: CASSEGQGFRHSPLHF. The CDR3 DNA is TGTGCCAGCAGCGAGGGACAGGGGTTCCGACATTCACCCCTCCACTTT.

This clonotype was counted ten times or more. This chain uses TRBV5-1 with TRBJ2-1; 7 bases align to TRBD2. The germline CDR1 and CDR2 sequences are SGHRS and YFSETQ. This CDR3 region has 12 residues. With 6 bases clipped from V and 5 bases from J, the junction kept 2 bases outside the gene matches. For the CDR3, the DNA is TGCGCCAGCAATCTAGCGGACAATGAGCAGTTCTTC. This codes for CASNLADNEQFF.

This clonotype occurred many times. The rearrangement links TRBV5-1 to TRBJ1-1; D remains ambiguous. Germline CDR1 SGHRS, CDR2 YFSETQ. Trimming shortened V by 0 bases and J by 1 base, and 7 bases separated the two germline ends. The length of the CDR3 is 14 residues. CDR3: CASSLVAKNTEAFF. As DNA, the CDR3 is TGCGCCAGCAGCTTGGTAGCGAAGAACACTGAAGCTTTCTTT.

A few counts support this clonotype. The chain links TRBV6-1 to TRBJ1-2, with D perhaps TRBD1 (5 bases). The V and J ends lost 1 base and 12 bases respectively, with 12 bases between them. This CDR3 has 12 residues. Germline lookup yields CDR1 MNHNS and CDR2 SASEGT. Here the CDR3 reads CASSEGGEQNTF. The DNA for the CDR3 is TGTGCCAGCAGTGAAGGAGGGGAACAGAACACCTTC.

This clonotype has just a few counts. V is TRBV6-6 and J is TRBJ1-4; D is perhaps TRBD1 (5 bases). The CDR3 is 15 amino acids. Germline V gives CDR1 MNHNY, CDR2 SVGAGI (reference sequence). V gave up 1 base and J gave up 8 bases, with 14 bases separating them. The CDR3 bases are TGTGCCAGCAGTTACTTAGGGGCAGGCGGAGAAAAACTGTTTTTT. This sequence encodes CASSYLGAGGEKLFF.

The chain has TRBV5-4 and TRBJ1-3; no clear D gene. Germline CDR1 and CDR2: SGHNT and YYREEE (reference sequence). The germline V and J ends were trimmed by 0 bases and 0 bases, with 10 bases remaining between them. The CDR3 spans 16 residues. The CDR3 here is CASSLGQQSSGNTIYF. CDR3 in DNA: TGTGCCAGCAGCTTGGGCCAGCAGAGCTCTGGAAACACCATATATTTT.